A selection of T cell receptor beta chains follows, all from one sample in a study of T cell responses to AZD1222 COVID-19 vaccine. The assay was immunoSEQ multiplex PCR, and TCRdb's table has in-frame clones only and misses some. The table has some 66,000 clones, 87% seen once; the top ten hold 17%. The source material was peripheral blood, sampled on day 0 of AZD1222 vaccination. The receptors come from an adult in good health. CDR3s include the opening cysteine and the closing phenylalanine or tryptophan. D genes are given only for firm matches. Clone size is given for some rows only: seen once, a few or many times, or a class if the clone is expanded.

D	size	V	J	CDR3	DNA
.	once	TRBV4-3	TRBJ1-2	CASSQGTGPQLYGYTF	TGCGCCAGCAGCCAAGGCACTGGACCCCAGCTCTATGGCTACACCTTC
.	.	TRBV7-2	TRBJ2-7	CASSVGGYYEQYF	TGTGCCAGCAGCGTGGGGGGATACTACGAGCAGTACTTC
TRBD2	.	TRBV7-2	TRBJ2-2	CASSLGLVPGELFF	TGTGCCAGCAGCCTAGGACTAGTGCCCGGGGAGCTGTTTTTT
.	.	TRBV19	TRBJ1-1	CASKLTGELNTEAFF	TGTGCCAGTAAGTTGACAGGCGAACTTAACACTGAAGCTTTCTTT
.	.	TRBV12-3/TRBV12-4	TRBJ2-5	CASSLGERETQYF	TGTGCCAGCAGTTTAGGCGAGAGGGAGACCCAGTACTTC
TRBD1	.	TRBV7-8	TRBJ1-4	CASSLGGGVGEKLFF	TGTGCCAGCAGCTTAGGAGGGGGCGTTGGGGAAAAACTGTTTTTT
.	.	TRBV2	TRBJ1-1	CASSVMSGGTEAFF	TGTGCCAGCAGTGTCATGTCGGGCGGCACTGAAGCTTTCTTT
.	.	TRBV6-5	TRBJ1-5	CASRVDSNQPQHF	TGTGCCAGCAGGGTCGACAGCAATCAGCCCCAGCATTTT
TRBD2	.	TRBV7-2	TRBJ2-7	CASSLEASGRTNEQYF	TGTGCCAGCAGCTTAGAGGCTAGCGGGAGGACCAACGAGCAGTACTTC
TRBD1	.	TRBV5-8	TRBJ2-1	CASSSGQGYNEQFF	TGTGCCAGCAGCTCGGGACAGGGCTACAATGAGCAGTTCTTC
.	.	TRBV27	TRBJ1-2	CASSFLGGVPDGYTF	TGTGCCAGCAGTTTCCTTGGGGGGGTCCCCGATGGCTACACCTTC
TRBD1	.	TRBV30	TRBJ1-1	CAWSTGQGASEAFF	TGTGCCTGGAGTACCGGACAGGGAGCGTCTGAAGCTTTCTTT
TRBD2	once	TRBV5-1	TRBJ2-3	CASSLGLAGTDTQYF	TGCGCCAGCAGCTTAGGACTAGCGGGCACAGATACGCAGTATTTT
.	once	TRBV4-3	TRBJ1-4	CASSQSPGRRTNEKLFF	TGCGCCAGCAGCCAGTCCCCGGGACGGAGAACTAATGAAAAACTGTTTTTT
.	few	TRBV7-9	TRBJ2-7	CASSPPRDGTYEQYF	TGTGCCAGCAGCCCACCCCGGGACGGGACCTACGAGCAGTACTTC
TRBD1	.	TRBV19	TRBJ2-5	CASRPTGGETQYF	TGTGCCAGTAGACCAACAGGGGGAGAGACCCAGTACTTC
.	.	TRBV6-1	TRBJ2-7	CASSELTGPYEQYF	TGTGCCAGCAGTGAACTTACAGGCCCCTACGAGCAGTACTTC
.	.	TRBV14	TRBJ2-1	CASSQALGVEQFF	TGTGCCAGCAGCCAAGCACTAGGGGTTGAGCAGTTCTTC
TRBD1	.	TRBV5-1	TRBJ1-5	CASSLGTGDNQPQHF	TGCGCCAGCAGCTTAGGGACAGGGGACAATCAGCCCCAGCATTTT
.	.	TRBV27	TRBJ1-1	CASSWRAGPNTEAFF	TGTGCCAGCAGTTGGAGGGCAGGACCGAACACTGAAGCTTTCTTT
TRBD1	.	TRBV3-1/TRBV3-2	TRBJ1-2	CASSQVGAGQGKYGYTF	TGTGCCAGCAGCCAAGTCGGCGCGGGACAGGGGAAATATGGCTACACCTTC
.	.	TRBV6-5	TRBJ2-7	CASSYSVVGPNYEQYF	TGTGCCAGCAGTTACTCGGTTGTGGGCCCAAATTACGAGCAGTACTTC
TRBD1	.	TRBV4-2	TRBJ2-2	CASSQEQGAVGELFF	TGTGCCAGCAGCCAAGAACAGGGGGCGGTTGGGGAGCTGTTTTTT
TRBD2	.	TRBV15	TRBJ2-1	CATSRDTSDFGEQFF	TGTGCCACCAGCAGAGACACTAGCGACTTCGGGGAGCAGTTCTTC
.	.	TRBV6-2/TRBV6-3	TRBJ1-6	CASSYIAGRGTPLHF	TGTGCCAGCAGTTACATCGCAGGGAGAGGGACACCCCTCCACTTT
.	.	TRBV9	TRBJ1-2	CASSAITLKFNYGYTF	TGTGCCAGCAGCGCAATAACCCTAAAATTTAACTATGGCTACACCTTC
.	.	TRBV29-1	TRBJ1-1	CSAEGPEAFF	TGCAGCGCCGAGGGACCTGAAGCTTTCTTT
TRBD1	.	TRBV25-1	TRBJ2-5	CASSALRGRVKTQYF	TGTGCCAGCAGTGCCCTCAGGGGGCGCGTGAAGACCCAGTACTTC
.	.	TRBV28	TRBJ2-3	CASSSPGGRKDTQYF	TGTGCCAGCAGTTCCCCCGGGGGCAGAAAAGATACGCAGTATTTT
.	few	TRBV18	TRBJ2-3	CASSRSTDTQYF	TGTGCCAGCTCACGCAGCACAGATACGCAGTATTTT
.	.	TRBV2	TRBJ1-5	CASSPRTAYSNQPQHF	TGTGCCAGCAGTCCTAGGACAGCTTATAGCAATCAGCCCCAGCATTTT
.	.	TRBV11-3	TRBJ2-2	CASSLDGGELFF	TGTGCCAGCAGCTTGGATGGCGGGGAGCTGTTTTTT